Following are 32 T cell receptor beta chains from one sample sequenced in a study of T cells in pancreatic ductal adenocarcinoma. The selected patients with pancreatic ductal adenocarcinoma had surgery but no neoadjuvant therapy. Profiling relied on immunoSEQ multiplex PCR, and the TCRdb table lists in-frame clones only, not all of them. Of almost 5,500 clones listed, roughly 76% are singletons. The material sequenced was pancreatic tumor tissue. Receptors originate from a human donor with pancreatic ductal adenocarcinoma.

V usage is TRBV29-1 and J usage is TRBJ1-1; the D is unclear. There are 14 residues in the CDR3. V was pared by 4 bases and J by 1 base, with 13 bases between. CDR1 is SQVTM, CDR2 ANQGSEA, per germline. The CDR3 loop reads CSVGVGGKNTEAFF. In nucleotides, the CDR3 is TGCAGCGTTGGGGTGGGAGGGAAGAACACTGAAGCTTTCTTT. The full variable domain, rest sourced from reference TRBV29-1 and TRBJ1-1, is SAVISQKPSRDICQRGTSLTIQCQVDSQVTMMFWYRQQPGQSLTLIATANQGSEATYESGFVIDKFPISRPNLTFSTLTVSNMSPEDSSIYLCSVGVGGKNTEAFFGQGTRLTVV.

The V gene is TRBV15, the J gene TRBJ1-1; no definite D call. Germline V lookup: CDR1 LNHNV, CDR2 YYDKDF (reference sequence). CDR3 length: 14 residues. Trimming took 0 bases from V and 0 from J, leaving 5 bases between them. The chain's CDR3 is CATSRDPLNTEAFF. The CDR3 DNA reads TGTGCCACCAGCAGAGACCCGTTGAACACTGAAGCTTTCTTT.

The rearrangement links TRBV7-2 to TRBJ1-6; D unresolved. This CDR3 is built from 16 residues. V lost 5 bases to trimming and J lost 9 bases, with 20 bases between them. Germline loops: CDR1 SGHTA, CDR2 FQGNSA. The CDR3 nucleotides are TGTGCCAGCAGCCCACAACGGTCCGGGCGGGGTTCACCCCTCCACTTT. Amino acids: CASSPQRSGRGSPLHF.

CDR3 sequence reads: CASNEDSIATNEKLFF. CDR3 in DNA: TGTGCCAGCAACGAAGACTCGATAGCAACTAATGAAAAACTGTTTTTT. The rearrangement joins TRBV21-1 to TRBJ1-4. TRBV21-1 is annotated as a pseudogene. This CDR3 has 16 residues.

The chain uses TRBV18 and TRBJ2-1; D perhaps matches TRBD2 (5 bases). The CDR3 runs to 13 residues. Germline lookup yields CDR1 KGHSH and CDR2 LQKENI. V lost 6 bases and J lost 3, with 9 bases in between. The CDR3, as DNA: TGTGCCAGCTCGAGGGCTCGCTACAATGAGCAGTTCTTC. Translated: CASSRARYNEQFF.

A single count supports this clone. The V and J genes are TRBV30 and TRBJ2-7, with 7 bases fitting TRBD1. This CDR3 has 13 amino acids. V was clipped by 2 bases and J by 4 bases; unmatched bases: 5. In germline, CDR1 is GTSNPN, CDR2 SVGIG (reference sequence). The CDR3 DNA sequence: TGTGCCTGGAGTCGGGACAGTCCGTACGAGCAGTACTTC. Protein: CAWSRDSPYEQYF.

This chain joins TRBV5-1 and TRBJ1-2, with a weak D call TRBD1 (5 bases). The ends were cut back, 0 bases at V and 8 bases at J, with 14 bases in the middle. From germline, CDR1 is SGHRS and CDR2 YFSETQ. The CDR3 runs to 14 residues. The CDR3 DNA reads as TGCGCCAGCAGCTTGGACAGGCACTCCGCGGGCTACACCTTC. Translating it yields CASSLDRHSAGYTF.

J is TRBJ2-3 and V is TRBV7-9, with 7 bases that match TRBD1. Germline CDR1 is SEHNR and CDR2 is FQNEAQ (reference sequence). The CDR3 loop spans 16 amino acids. J gave up 2 bases and V 5 bases, and 10 bases lay outside the gene matches. CDR3 in amino acids: CASSLGTAPFTDTQYF. The CDR3 DNA reads TGTGCCAGCAGCCTCGGGACAGCGCCCTTCACAGATACGCAGTATTTT.

This clone has just a few counts. The J gene is TRBJ2-1, the V gene TRBV29-1; D is undetermined. V was trimmed by 7 bases and J by 9 bases, leaving 13 bases between them. The CDR3 contains 11 residues. CDR1 and CDR2 (germline): SQVTM, ANQGSEA. The CDR3 region is CSEAALGEQFF. The CDR3 nucleotides read TGCAGCGAAGCCGCGCTCGGTGAGCAGTTCTTC.

V and J are TRBV12-5 and TRBJ1-1; maybe TRBD1 (5 bases). Between the trimmed V and J ends, which lost 7 bases and 11 bases, there was a span of 20 bases. Germline V gene data show CDR1 as LGHNT and CDR2 as FRNRAP. The CDR3 is 13 amino acids. The CDR3 nucleotides are TGTGCTAGTGCCGCGGGGACGTCCCGGTGGGCTTTCTTT. Translating it yields CASAAGTSRWAFF. The variable domain in full, completed from reference TRBV12-5 and TRBJ1-1, reads DARVTQTPRHKVTEMGQEVTMRCQPILGHNTVFWYRQTMMQGLELLAYFRNRAPLDDSGMPKDRFSAEMPDATLATLKIQPSEPRDSAVYFCASAAGTSRWAFFGQGTRLTVV.

The V gene is TRBV28, the J gene TRBJ1-5; no firm D call. This CDR3 contains 15 residues. Per germline, CDR1 MDHEN and CDR2 SYDVKM. Trimming left V 6 bases short and J 0 bases short, with 12 bases between. The CDR3 protein is CASRWGAYSNQPQHF. The DNA of the CDR3 is TGTGCCAGCAGATGGGGAGCGTATAGCAATCAGCCCCAGCATTTT.

This clone was observed a handful of times. This chain uses TRBV25-1 with TRBJ1-2; 7 nucleotides line up with TRBD1. CDR1 is MGHDK, CDR2 SYGVNS, per germline. Unmatched junction bases numbered 8, after V lost 5 bases and J lost 11 bases. The CDR3 length is 12 residues. The CDR3 spells CASSRDRSLYTF. For the CDR3, the DNA is TGTGCCAGCAGTAGGGACAGATCACTTTACACCTTC.

V gene TRBV18 combines with J gene TRBJ1-3; TRBD1 might be the D (5 bases). This CDR3 is 15 amino acids long. Germline CDR1 is KGHSH and CDR2 is LQKENI. V lost 3 bases to trimming and J lost 2 bases, with 11 bases between them. CDR3 nucleotides: TGTGCCAGCTCACCCCTTCGGGGGGCTGGAAACACCATATATTTT. Protein sequence: CASSPLRGAGNTIYF.

Only one count was recorded for this clone. The chain joins TRBV28 to TRBJ1-2, with TRBD1 identical over 8 bases. Germline CDR1 is MDHEN and CDR2 is SYDVKM. V lost 6 bases to trimming and J lost 7 bases; unmatched junction nucleotides: 7. The CDR3 consists of 13 residues. As DNA, the CDR3 is TGTGCCAGCAGACCTCAGGGGGCTGGTGGCTACACCTTC. It translates to CASRPQGAGGYTF.

This clone is a singleton in its sample. The chain is built from TRBV11-2 and TRBJ1-4; maybe TRBD1 (5 bases). Germline V CDR1 and CDR2: SGHAT, FQNNGV. Trimming stripped 5 bases from V and 7 bases from J, with 17 bases between. This CDR3 comprises 15 residues. The CDR3 reads CASSPAGRGVEKLFF. In DNA form, the CDR3 reads TGTGCCAGCAGCCCCGCGGGGCGAGGTGTTGAAAAACTGTTTTTT.

The rearrangement links TRBV7-2 to TRBJ1-2; D unresolved. The CDR3 is made up of 13 amino acids. Germline values: CDR1 SGHTA, CDR2 FQGNSA. The V end was cut by 2 bases, the J end by 2 bases, with 6 bases between. The CDR3, as DNA: TGTGCCAGCAGCTTATACAGCAACTATGGCTACACCTTC. Protein product: CASSLYSNYGYTF.

The chain employs TRBV6-1 and TRBJ1-2; the match to TRBD1 covers 10 bases. Germline-derived CDR1 and CDR2 are MNHNS and SASEGT. The length of the CDR3 is 14 residues. Losses at the gene ends were 6 bases for V and 6 bases for J; bases not matched to a gene: 7. CDR3 protein: CASSQTGTGDGYTF. DNA for the CDR3: TGTGCCAGCAGCCAAACCGGGACAGGGGATGGCTACACCTTC.

The rearrangement joins TRBV5-4 to TRBJ2-1; no definite D call. CDR1 and CDR2 from the germline V gene are SGHNT and YYREEE (reference sequence). Trimming took 0 bases from V and 1 from J, leaving 5 bases between them. CDR3 size: 14 residues. CDR3 DNA: TGTGCCAGCAGCTTGGACTGGTCCTACAATGAGCAGTTCTTC. Translation gives CASSLDWSYNEQFF.

This clone was recorded once. Distinct nucleotide sequences in the sample also encode this CDR3. The rearrangement links TRBV9 to TRBJ2-5, with D unclear. Trimming stripped 0 bases from V and 1 base from J, with 4 bases between. The CDR3 extends over 13 amino acids. Germline V gene sequence: CDR1 SGDLS, CDR2 YYNGEE. The CDR3 region is CASSVDSQETQYF. CDR3 nucleotide sequence: TGTGCCAGCAGCGTAGACAGCCAAGAGACCCAGTACTTC.

The CDR3 DNA follows: TGTGCCAGCAGCTTAATCCCGGGACAGGGTCGGCCTCGTGAAGCTTTCTTT. This sequence encodes CASSLIPGQGRPREAFF. V gene TRBV11-2 combines with J gene TRBJ1-1; 9 bases agree with TRBD1. Germline CDR1 is SGHAT and CDR2 is FQNNGV. V shed 2 bases, J shed 7 bases, and the junction held 14 bases outside the gene matches. The CDR3 is made up of 17 amino acids.

The chain couples TRBV4-3 to TRBJ1-5; TRBD1 might be the D (6 bases). This CDR3 has 17 residues. The V gene lost 0 bases and the J gene lost 0 bases, with 12 bases spanning the gap. Germline V gene data show CDR1 as LGHNA and CDR2 as YSLEER. CDR3 sequence (DNA): TGCGCCAGCAGCCAAGATGCTAGAGGGGGTAGCAATCAGCCCCAGCATTTT. Residues: CASSQDARGGSNQPQHF.

The V call is TRBV19, the J call TRBJ2-2; D may be TRBD1 (6 bases). This CDR3 contains 15 residues. From germline, CDR1 is LNHDA and CDR2 SQIVND (reference sequence). The V gene lost 5 bases and the J gene lost 2 bases, with 12 bases spanning the gap. This chain's CDR3 is CASSPRDTNTGELFF. The CDR3, as DNA: TGTGCCAGTAGTCCCCGGGACACTAACACCGGGGAGCTGTTTTTT.

The chain uses TRBV7-3 and TRBJ2-1, with 13 nucleotides matching TRBD2. Trimming removed 5 bases from V and 6 bases from J; junction bases left unmatched: 4. This CDR3 is built from 15 residues. The V gene's germline CDR1 is SGHTA and CDR2 FQGTGA. The CDR3 DNA reads as TGTGCCAGCAGCACTAGCGGGGGGGCCCGCAATGAGCAGTTCTTC. Protein product: CASSTSGGARNEQFF.

This clone showed up just a few times. The sample contains more than one DNA sequence encoding this CDR3. The rearrangement links TRBV7-2 to TRBJ2-3; TRBD2 might be the D (6 bases). The germline V and J ends were trimmed by 0 bases and 0 bases, with 7 bases remaining between them. The CDR3 extends over 15 amino acids. From germline, CDR1 is SGHTA and CDR2 FQGNSA. The CDR3 region is CASSLAGGSTDTQYF. CDR3 DNA: TGTGCCAGCAGCTTAGCGGGGGGTAGCACAGATACGCAGTATTTT.

Here the CDR3 reads CASSLSGHQPGEQFF. The CDR3 DNA reads TGTGCCAGCAGTTTGTCGGGACATCAGCCGGGTGAGCAGTTCTTC. The chain employs TRBV2 and TRBJ2-1; a possible D gene is TRBD1 (6 bases). The V gene lost 5 bases and the J gene lost 9 bases, with 20 bases spanning the gap. Germline loops: CDR1 SNHLY, CDR2 FYNNEI. This CDR3 spans 15 amino acids.

The chain has TRBV7-9 and TRBJ2-2; the match to TRBD1 covers 9 bases. Trimming cost V 5 bases and J 3 bases; bases outside gene matches: 7. Germline CDR1 SEHNR, CDR2 FQNEAQ (reference sequence). This CDR3 is 16 amino acids long. The CDR3 DNA reads as TGTGCCAGCAGCCCCCACAGGGGGCTGGACACCGGGGAGCTGTTTTTT. Translated: CASSPHRGLDTGELFF.

This clone came up a few times. CDR3 DNA sequence: TGTGCCAGCAGTGCTAGGGAGGGATATTCACCCCTCCACTTT. Encoded protein: CASSAREGYSPLHF. The gene calls are TRBV2 and TRBJ1-6, with D unresolved. V gave up 4 bases and J gave up 8 bases, with 12 bases separating them. CDR1 SNHLY and CDR2 FYNNEI come from the germline V gene. The CDR3 runs 14 residues.

The chain combines TRBV7-6 with TRBJ2-3; TRBD2 matches at 10 bases. Germline loops: CDR1 SGHVS, CDR2 FNYEAQ. With V trimmed by 0 bases and J by 8 bases, 8 bases remained unmatched. The CDR3 sequence is 16 residues long. CDR3 amino acids: CASSLAVAGGSGTQYF. CDR3 DNA sequence: TGTGCCAGCAGCTTAGCGGTAGCGGGGGGCTCAGGTACGCAGTATTTT.

There are a few counts of this clone. The sample contains more than one DNA sequence encoding this CDR3. The J gene is TRBJ1-5, the V gene TRBV9, with D possibly matching TRBD1 (6 bases). The CDR3 has 14 amino acids. Germline V lookup: CDR1 SGDLS, CDR2 YYNGEE. The V and J ends lost 0 bases and 3 bases respectively, with 7 bases between them. The CDR3, as DNA: TGTGCCAGCAGCGTAGGGGGGCCCAATCAGCCCCAGCATTTT. Its translation is CASSVGGPNQPQHF. Using reference TRBV9 and TRBJ1-5 for the parts outside the CDR3, the full variable domain is DSGVTQTPKHLITATGQRVTLRCSPRSGDLSVYWYQQSLDQGLQFLIQYYNGEERAKGNILERFSAQQFPDLHSELNLSSLELGDSALYFCASSVGGPNQPQHFGDGTRLSIL.

This clone was detected a few times. This chain links TRBV14 with TRBJ1-1, with D maybe TRBD1 (5 bases). Deletions cut 2 bases from V and 1 base from J, with 8 bases between. The CDR3 covers 14 residues. Germline values: CDR1 SGHDN, CDR2 FVKESK. CDR3 DNA: TGTGCCAGCAGCCAATCCGGGGGGAACACTGAAGCTTTCTTT. As protein: CASSQSGGNTEAFF.

The chain carries TRBV4-2 and TRBJ1-1, with no clear D. Trimming stripped 0 bases from V and 10 bases from J, with 6 bases between. Per germline, CDR1 LGHNA and CDR2 YNFKEQ. The length of the CDR3 is 11 residues. CDR3 residues: CASSQDGGAFF. The CDR3 DNA reads TGTGCCAGCAGCCAAGACGGAGGAGCTTTCTTT.

The gene calls are TRBV5-4 and TRBJ1-6, with 11 bases aligning to TRBD1. This CDR3 region has 17 residues. Germline CDR1 reads SGHNT; CDR2 reads YYREEE (reference sequence). J was trimmed by 1 base and V by 4 bases; bases with no gene match: 4. CDR3 sequence (DNA): TGTGCCAGCAGCCGGGGACAGGGGGTTTCCTATAATTCACCCCTCCACTTT. This sequence encodes CASSRGQGVSYNSPLHF.